This TCR beta chain was sequenced for a study of chemoradiotherapy in HPV16-positive cancers. Study background: Candidate HPV-specific clones and shared TCR motifs came from a couple of HPV16-positive patients.

This table comes from immunoSEQ multiplex PCR, and its TCRdb copy is limited to in-frame clones, with some not included. Of about 34,000 clones in the sample, roughly 90% were seen once. Over chemoradiotherapy, repertoires were sampled more than once. The ends lost 4 bases at V and 0 bases at J; junction bases unmatched: 3. The CDR3 is 16 residues long. Germline CDR1 SEHNR, CDR2 FQNEAQ (reference sequence). Worth noting for this clone: Its antigen is undetermined.

Regarding the study as a whole: HPV-responsive T-cell expansion during chemoradiotherapy was linked to improved recurrence-free survival in HPV16-positive patients. Non-HPV-specific T cells did not expand in tumors during treatment, whereas candidate HPV-specific clones and E7-related motifs did.

The rearrangement joins TRBV7-9 to TRBJ2-4, with 10 bases fitting TRBD1. The TCR was taken from a human donor with HPV-associated anogenital cancer. The material sequenced was blood, taken from a patient who underwent chemoradiotherapy. The CDR3 region is CASSYRDRGAKNIQYF. The CDR3 region has the DNA TGTGCCAGCAGCTACCGGGACAGGGGAGCCAAAAACATTCAGTACTTC. The entire variable domain, with the rest obtained from reference TRBV7-9 and TRBJ2-4, is as follows: DTGVSQNPRHKITKRGQNVTFRCDPISEHNRLYWYRQTLGQGPEFLTYFQNEAQLEKSRLLSDRFSAERPKGSFSTLEIQRTEQGDSAMYLCASSYRDRGAKNIQYFGAGTRLSVL.